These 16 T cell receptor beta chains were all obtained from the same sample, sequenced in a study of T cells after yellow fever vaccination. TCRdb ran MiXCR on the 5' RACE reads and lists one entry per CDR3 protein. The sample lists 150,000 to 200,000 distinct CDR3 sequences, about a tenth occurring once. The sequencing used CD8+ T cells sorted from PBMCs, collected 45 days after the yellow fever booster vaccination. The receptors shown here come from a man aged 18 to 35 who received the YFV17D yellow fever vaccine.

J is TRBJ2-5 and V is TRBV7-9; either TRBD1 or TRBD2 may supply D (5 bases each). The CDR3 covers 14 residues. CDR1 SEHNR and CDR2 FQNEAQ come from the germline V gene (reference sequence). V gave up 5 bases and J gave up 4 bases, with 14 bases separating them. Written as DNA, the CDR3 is TGTGCCAGCAGCCCCCAGAGGGGATTAGAGACCCAGTACTTC. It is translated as CASSPQRGLETQYF.

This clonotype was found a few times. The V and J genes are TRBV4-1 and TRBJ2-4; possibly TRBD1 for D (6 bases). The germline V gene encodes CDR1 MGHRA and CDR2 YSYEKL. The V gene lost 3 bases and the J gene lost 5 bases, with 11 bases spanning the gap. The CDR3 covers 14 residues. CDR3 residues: CASSHVTGENIQYF. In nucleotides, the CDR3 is TGCGCCAGCAGCCATGTGACAGGAGAAAACATTCAGTACTTC.

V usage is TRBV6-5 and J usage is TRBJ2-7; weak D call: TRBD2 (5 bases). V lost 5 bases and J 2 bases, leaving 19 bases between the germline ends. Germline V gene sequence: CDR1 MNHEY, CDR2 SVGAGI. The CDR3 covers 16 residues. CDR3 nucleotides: TGTGCCAGCAGTAACCCGAGGGTTCAGGCCCCCTACGAGCAGTACTTC. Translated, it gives CASSNPRVQAPYEQYF.

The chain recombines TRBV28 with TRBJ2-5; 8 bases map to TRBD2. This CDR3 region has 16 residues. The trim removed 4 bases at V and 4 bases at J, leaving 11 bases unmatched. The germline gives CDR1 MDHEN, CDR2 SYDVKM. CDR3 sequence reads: CASSYGTGGQPETQYF. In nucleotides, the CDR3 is TGTGCCAGCAGTTACGGAACGGGGGGGCAACCAGAGACCCAGTACTTC. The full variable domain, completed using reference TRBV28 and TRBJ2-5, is DVKVTQSSRYLVKRTGEKVFLECVQDMDHENMFWYRQDPGLGLRLIYFSYDVKMKEKGDIPEGYSVSREKKERFSLILESASTNQTSMYLCASSYGTGGQPETQYFGPGTRLLVL.

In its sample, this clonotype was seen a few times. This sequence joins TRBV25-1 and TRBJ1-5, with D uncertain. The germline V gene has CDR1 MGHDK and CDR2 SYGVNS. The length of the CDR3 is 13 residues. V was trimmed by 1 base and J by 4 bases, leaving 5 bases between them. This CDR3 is CASSESGNQPQHF. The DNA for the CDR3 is TGTGCCAGCAGTGAATCGGGAAATCAGCCCCAGCATTTT.

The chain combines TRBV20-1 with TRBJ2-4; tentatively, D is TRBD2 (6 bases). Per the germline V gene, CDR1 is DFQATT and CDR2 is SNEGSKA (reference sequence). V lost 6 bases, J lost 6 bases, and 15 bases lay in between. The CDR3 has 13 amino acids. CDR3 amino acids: CSALTGGINIQYF. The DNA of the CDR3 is TGCAGTGCCCTCACCGGGGGAATAAACATTCAGTACTTC.

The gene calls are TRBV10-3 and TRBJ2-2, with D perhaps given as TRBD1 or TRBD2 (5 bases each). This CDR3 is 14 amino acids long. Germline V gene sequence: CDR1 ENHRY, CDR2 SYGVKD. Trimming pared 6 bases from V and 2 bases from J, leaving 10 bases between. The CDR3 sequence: CAISGDPNTGELFF. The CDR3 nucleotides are TGTGCCATCAGCGGGGACCCTAACACCGGGGAGCTGTTTTTT.

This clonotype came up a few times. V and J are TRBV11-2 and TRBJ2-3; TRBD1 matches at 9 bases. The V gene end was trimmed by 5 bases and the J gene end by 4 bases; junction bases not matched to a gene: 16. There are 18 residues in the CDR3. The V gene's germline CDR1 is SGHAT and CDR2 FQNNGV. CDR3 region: CASSNRDRDVYRADTQYF. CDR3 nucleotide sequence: TGTGCCAGCAGCAACCGGGACAGGGATGTTTATAGGGCAGATACGCAGTATTTT.

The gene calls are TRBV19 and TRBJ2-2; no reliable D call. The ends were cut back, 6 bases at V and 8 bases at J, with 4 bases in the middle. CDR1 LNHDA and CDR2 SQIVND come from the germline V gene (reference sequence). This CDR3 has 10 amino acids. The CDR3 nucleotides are TGTGCCAGTAGGGGAGGGGAGCTGTTTTTT. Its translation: CASRGGELFF.

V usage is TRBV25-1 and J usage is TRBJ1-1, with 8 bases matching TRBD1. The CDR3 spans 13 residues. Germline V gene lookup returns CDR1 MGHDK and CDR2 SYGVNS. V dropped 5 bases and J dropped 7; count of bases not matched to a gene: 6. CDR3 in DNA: TGTGCCAGCAGTCTAGGGACAGGCCTTGAAGCTTTCTTT. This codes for CASSLGTGLEAFF.

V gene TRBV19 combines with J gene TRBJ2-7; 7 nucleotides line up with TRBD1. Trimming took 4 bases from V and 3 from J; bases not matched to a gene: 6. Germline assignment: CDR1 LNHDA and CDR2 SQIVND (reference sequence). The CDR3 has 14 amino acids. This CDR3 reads CASSTRDSYYEQYF. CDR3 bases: TGTGCCAGTAGTACCCGGGACAGTTACTACGAGCAGTACTTC.

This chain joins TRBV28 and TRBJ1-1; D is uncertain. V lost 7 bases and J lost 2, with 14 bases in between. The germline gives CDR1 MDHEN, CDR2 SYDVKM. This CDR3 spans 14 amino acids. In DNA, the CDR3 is TGTGCCAGCACCCTCCGGGGAGAAAACACTGAAGCTTTCTTT. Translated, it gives CASTLRGENTEAFF.

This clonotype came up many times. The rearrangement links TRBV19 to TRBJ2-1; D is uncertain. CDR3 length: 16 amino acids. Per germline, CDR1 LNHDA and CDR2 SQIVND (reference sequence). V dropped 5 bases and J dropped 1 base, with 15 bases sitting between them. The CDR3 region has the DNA TGTGCCAGTAGTTACGGACGGACGCGATCCTACAATGAGCAGTTCTTC. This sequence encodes CASSYGRTRSYNEQFF.

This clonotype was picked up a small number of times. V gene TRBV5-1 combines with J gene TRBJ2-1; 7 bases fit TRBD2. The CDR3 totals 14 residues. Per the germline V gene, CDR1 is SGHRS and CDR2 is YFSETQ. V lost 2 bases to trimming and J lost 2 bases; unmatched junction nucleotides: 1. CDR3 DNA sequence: TGCGCCAGCAGCTTCCGGGGGGCCTACAATGAGCAGTTCTTC. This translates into CASSFRGAYNEQFF.

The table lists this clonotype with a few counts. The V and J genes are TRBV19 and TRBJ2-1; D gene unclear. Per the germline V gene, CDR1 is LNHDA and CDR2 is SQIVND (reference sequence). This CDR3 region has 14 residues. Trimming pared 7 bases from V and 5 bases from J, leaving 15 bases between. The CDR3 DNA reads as TGTGCCAGTAAATTCTTGGACCCCGACAATGAGCAGTTCTTC. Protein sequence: CASKFLDPDNEQFF.

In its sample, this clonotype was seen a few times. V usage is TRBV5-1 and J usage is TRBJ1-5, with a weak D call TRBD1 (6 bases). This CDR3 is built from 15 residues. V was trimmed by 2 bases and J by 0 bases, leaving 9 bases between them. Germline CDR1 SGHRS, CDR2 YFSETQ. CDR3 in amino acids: CASSLRGGSNQPQHF. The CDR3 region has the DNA TGCGCCAGCAGCTTAAGGGGGGGTAGCAATCAGCCCCAGCATTTT.